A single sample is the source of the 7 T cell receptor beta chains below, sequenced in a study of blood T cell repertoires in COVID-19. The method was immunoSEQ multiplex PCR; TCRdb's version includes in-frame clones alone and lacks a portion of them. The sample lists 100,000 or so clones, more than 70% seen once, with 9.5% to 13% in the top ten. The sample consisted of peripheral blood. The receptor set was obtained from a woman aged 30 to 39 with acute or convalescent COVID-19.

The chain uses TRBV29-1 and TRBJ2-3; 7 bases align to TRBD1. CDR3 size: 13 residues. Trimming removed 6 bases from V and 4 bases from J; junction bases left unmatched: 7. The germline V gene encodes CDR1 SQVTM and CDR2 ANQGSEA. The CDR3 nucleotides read TGCAGCGTGAGGGGGCTTGTTGCAGATACGCAGTATTTT. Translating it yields CSVRGLVADTQYF.

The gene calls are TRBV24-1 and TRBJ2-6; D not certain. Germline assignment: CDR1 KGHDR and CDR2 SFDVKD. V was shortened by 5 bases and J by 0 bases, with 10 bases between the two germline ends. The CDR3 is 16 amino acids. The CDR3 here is CATSVSRPSGANVLTF. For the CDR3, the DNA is TGTGCCACCAGTGTGAGCAGGCCCTCTGGGGCCAACGTCCTGACTTTC.

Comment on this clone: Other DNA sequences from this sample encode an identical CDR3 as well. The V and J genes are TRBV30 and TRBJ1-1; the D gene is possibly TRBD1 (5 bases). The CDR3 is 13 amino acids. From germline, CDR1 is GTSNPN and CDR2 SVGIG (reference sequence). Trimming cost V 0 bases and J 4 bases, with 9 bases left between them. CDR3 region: CAWSVLGGTEAFF. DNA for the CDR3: TGTGCCTGGAGTGTACTGGGGGGCACTGAAGCTTTCTTT.

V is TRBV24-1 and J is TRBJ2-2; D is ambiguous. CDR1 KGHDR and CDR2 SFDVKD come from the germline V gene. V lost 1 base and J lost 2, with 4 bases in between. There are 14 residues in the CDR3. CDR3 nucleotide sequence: TGTGCCACCAGTGATTTAACTAACACCGGGGAGCTGTTTTTT. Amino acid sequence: CATSDLTNTGELFF.

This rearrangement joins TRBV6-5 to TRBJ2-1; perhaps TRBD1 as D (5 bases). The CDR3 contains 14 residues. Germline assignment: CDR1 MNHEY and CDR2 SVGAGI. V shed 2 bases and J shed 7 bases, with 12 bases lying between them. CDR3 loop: CASSYRAGWNEQFF. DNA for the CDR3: TGTGCCAGCAGTTACAGGGCAGGGTGGAATGAGCAGTTCTTC.

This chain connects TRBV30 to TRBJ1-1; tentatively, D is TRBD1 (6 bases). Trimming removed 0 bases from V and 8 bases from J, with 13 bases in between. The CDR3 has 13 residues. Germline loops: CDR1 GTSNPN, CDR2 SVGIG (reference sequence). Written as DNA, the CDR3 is TGTGCCTGGAGTGTACAGGGAAGGGGGGAAGCTTTCTTT. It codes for CAWSVQGRGEAFF.

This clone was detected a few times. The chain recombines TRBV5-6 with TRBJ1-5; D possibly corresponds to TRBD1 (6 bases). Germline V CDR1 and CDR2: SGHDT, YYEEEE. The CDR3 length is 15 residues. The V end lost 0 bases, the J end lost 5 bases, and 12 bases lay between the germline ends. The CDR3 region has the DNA TGTGCCAGCAGCTTGGCAGGGGTAGGGGATCAGCCCCAGCATTTT. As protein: CASSLAGVGDQPQHF.